The 14 T cell receptor beta chains below all came from one sample that was sequenced in a study of T cells after yellow fever vaccination. TCRdb independently ran MiXCR on the 5' RACE reads; one entry per CDR3 protein. The profile shows just under 600,000 distinct CDR3 sequences, 13% of them singletons. Sequences were derived from PBMCs, sampled on the day of the yellow fever booster vaccination. All receptors come from a man aged 25 to 45 who received the YFV17D yellow fever vaccine.

The rearrangement uses TRBV20-1 and TRBJ1-3; D call uncertain. The CDR3 has 14 amino acids. The germline V gene encodes CDR1 DFQATT and CDR2 SNEGSKA (reference sequence). Trimming pared 3 bases from V and 4 bases from J, leaving 13 bases between. CDR3 residues: CSASAAAKGNTIYF. In DNA form, the CDR3 reads TGCAGTGCTAGTGCCGCGGCCAAAGGAAACACCATATATTTT.

The sample holds a few counts of this clonotype. This rearrangement joins TRBV6-5 to TRBJ2-3; 7 bases agree with TRBD1. Germline-derived CDR1 and CDR2 are MNHEY and SVGAGI. The V segment lost 4 bases and the J segment 3 bases; nucleotides outside the gene matches: 4. The CDR3 runs to 14 residues. CDR3 sequence (DNA): TGTGCCAGCAGTTCTGACAGGGATACAGATACGCAGTATTTT. Encoded protein: CASSSDRDTDTQYF.

This clonotype was counted a few times. This chain uses TRBV7-2 with TRBJ2-1, with D hard to call. Germline-derived CDR1 and CDR2 are SGHTA and FQGNSA. The germline V and J ends were trimmed by 3 bases and 9 bases, with 6 bases remaining between them. This CDR3 is 11 amino acids long. CDR3 in DNA: TGTGCCAGCAGCTTCTCCTTTGAGCAGTTCTTC. The encoded protein is CASSFSFEQFF.

This clonotype was seen a few times. A much larger clone differs from this one at a single base, so this may be a read error. The chain combines TRBV6-6 with TRBJ1-5; D gene uncertain. V lost 2 bases, J lost 1 base, and 3 bases lay in between. CDR1 is MNHNY, CDR2 SVGAGI, per germline (reference sequence). The CDR3 totals 13 residues. The CDR3 sequence is CASSYKSNQPQHF. The CDR3 DNA reads as TGTGCCAGCAGTTACAAGAGCAATCAGCCCCAGCATTTT.

Only a few counts were recorded for this clonotype. The chain uses TRBV5-1 and TRBJ2-7; D not certain. The CDR3 totals 16 residues. Trimming left V 0 bases short and J 2 bases short, with 15 bases between. In germline, CDR1 is SGHRS, CDR2 YFSETQ. The CDR3 DNA reads as TGCGCCAGCAGCTTGGCCGTGGTACGTCAGGCCTACGAGCAGTACTTC. This gives the protein CASSLAVVRQAYEQYF.

This clonotype was found a few times. The rearrangement uses TRBV28 and TRBJ1-2; D might be TRBD1 (5 bases). The V end lost 7 bases, the J end lost 4 bases, and 13 bases lay between the germline ends. CDR1 is MDHEN and CDR2 is SYDVKM in the germline V gene. The CDR3 length is 13 residues. CDR3 in amino acids: CASTSGQSYGYTF. In DNA form, the CDR3 reads TGTGCCAGCACATCGGGGCAGAGCTATGGCTACACCTTC.

V and J are TRBV4-3 and TRBJ2-1, with 12 bases identical to TRBD2. The CDR3 extends over 18 amino acids. The J segment lost 1 base and the V segment lost 0 bases, leaving 4 bases of the junction unmatched. Looked up from germline, CDR1 is LGHNA and CDR2 is YSLEER. CDR3 DNA: TGCGCCAGCAGCCAAGAGTCCGGACTAGCGGGATCCTACAATGAGCAGTTCTTC. Translating gives CASSQESGLAGSYNEQFF.

This clonotype was counted a few times. The genes are TRBV18 and TRBJ2-3, with D maybe TRBD2 (5 bases). V lost 4 bases, J lost 5 bases, and 13 bases lay in between. Germline CDR1 is KGHSH and CDR2 is LQKENI. The CDR3 length is 14 residues. CDR3 sequence reads: CASSLNGERDTQYF. For the CDR3, the DNA is TGTGCCAGCTCACTGAACGGGGAGAGAGATACGCAGTATTTT.

This clonotype was counted between two and nine times. This chain connects TRBV19 to TRBJ2-7, with TRBD1 identical over 9 bases. The germline CDR1 and CDR2 sequences are LNHDA and SQIVND (reference sequence). Losses at the gene ends were 3 bases for V and 6 bases for J; bases not matched to a gene: 6. The CDR3 is 14 amino acids. As DNA, the CDR3 is TGTGCCAGTAGTATTCAACTACAGGGGGCCGAGCAGTACTTC. Translation: CASSIQLQGAEQYF.

This clonotype was detected a few times. This chain joins TRBV5-1 and TRBJ2-7; D is unresolved. Germline CDR1 reads SGHRS; CDR2 reads YFSETQ. The CDR3 runs 12 residues. The V end was cut by 1 base, the J end by 4 bases, with 6 bases between. CDR3 residues: CASSLRQYEQYF. The CDR3 region has the DNA TGCGCCAGCAGCTTGCGCCAATACGAGCAGTACTTC.

This clonotype was found many times. The rearrangement uses TRBV6-6 and TRBJ2-7; 9 bases are shared with TRBD2. The CDR3 loop spans 12 amino acids. V trimming: 7 bases; J trimming: 7 bases; junction bases outside the gene matches: 5. Germline V gene data show CDR1 as MNHNY and CDR2 as SVGAGI (reference sequence). The CDR3 nucleotides read TGTGCCAGCAAAGGTAGCGGGGGAGAGCAGTACTTC. It encodes CASKGSGGEQYF.

The chain links TRBV19 to TRBJ2-7; D gene ambiguous. V lost 3 bases and J 1 base, leaving 13 bases between the germline ends. This CDR3 spans 15 amino acids. The germline CDR1 and CDR2 sequences are LNHDA and SQIVND (reference sequence). The CDR3 DNA reads TGTGCCAGTAGTATTTTGGGGTCTACGTCCTACGAGCAGTACTTC. Its translation: CASSILGSTSYEQYF.

The genes are TRBV6-1 and TRBJ2-5; the match to TRBD2 covers 10 bases. The CDR3 is 13 amino acids. Per germline, CDR1 MNHNS and CDR2 SASEGT. V lost 7 bases, J lost 5 bases, and 4 bases stayed unmatched. The CDR3 is CASTVSGRETQYF. The CDR3 nucleotides are TGTGCCAGCACCGTTAGCGGGAGGGAGACCCAGTACTTC.

The J gene is TRBJ2-5, the V gene TRBV12-3 or TRBV12-4, with D perhaps being TRBD1 or TRBD2 (5 bases each). V was pared by 5 bases and J by 10 bases, with 17 bases between. This CDR3 contains 13 residues. This CDR3 reads CASSPQKGSGQYF. The CDR3 nucleotides are TGTGCCAGCAGTCCCCAGAAGGGGAGTGGCCAGTACTTC.